This T cell receptor beta chain came from a study of blood T cells in healthy people across ages. The use of a sample-barcoded 5' primer and a J-beta primer mix characterized a second PCR of about 7 to 12 cycles. Every cDNA was tagged by a template-switch adaptor with 12 random nucleotides. Any given sample supplied a minimum of 3 million CDR3-containing paired-end reads. TCRdb itself ran the 5' RACE reads through MiXCR, one entry per CDR3 protein. This table holds 1.5 million to 2 million distinct CDR3 sequences, 25% to 30% found once. CDR3 length: 15 residues. Germline V CDR1 and CDR2: SGHRS, YFSETQ. The junction had 5 bases not matched to a gene; V was cut back by 4 bases and J by 4 bases.

The sample taken for sequencing was blood. The source of this sequence is a woman under 40 in good health. V is TRBV5-1 and J is TRBJ1-1; 12 bases align to TRBD1. CDR3 DNA: TGCGCCAGCAGCCGGGGACAGGGGGCTGGCACTGAAGCTTTCTTT. Its translation: CASSRGQGAGTEAFF. The whole variable domain, remainder taken from reference TRBV5-1 and TRBJ1-1, is KAGVTQTPRYLIKTRGQQVTLSCSPISGHRSVSWYQQTPGQGLQFLFEYFSETQRNKGNFPGRFSGRQFSNSRSEMNVSTLELGDSALYLCASSRGQGAGTEAFFGQGTRLTVV.